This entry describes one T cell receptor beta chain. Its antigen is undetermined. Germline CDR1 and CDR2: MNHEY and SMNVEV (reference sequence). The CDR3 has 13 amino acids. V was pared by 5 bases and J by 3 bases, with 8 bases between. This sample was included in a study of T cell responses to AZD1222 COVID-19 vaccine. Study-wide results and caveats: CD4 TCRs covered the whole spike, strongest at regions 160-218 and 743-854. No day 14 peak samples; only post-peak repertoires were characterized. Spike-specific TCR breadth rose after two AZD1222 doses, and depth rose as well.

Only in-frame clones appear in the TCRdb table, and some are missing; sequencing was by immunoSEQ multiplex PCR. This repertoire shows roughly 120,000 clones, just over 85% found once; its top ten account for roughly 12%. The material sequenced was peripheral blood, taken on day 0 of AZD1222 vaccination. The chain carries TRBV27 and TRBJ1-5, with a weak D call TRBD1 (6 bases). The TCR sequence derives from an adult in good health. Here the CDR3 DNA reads TGTGCCAGCAGTAGGGGGAACAATCAGCCCCAGCATTTT. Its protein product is CASSRGNNQPQHF.